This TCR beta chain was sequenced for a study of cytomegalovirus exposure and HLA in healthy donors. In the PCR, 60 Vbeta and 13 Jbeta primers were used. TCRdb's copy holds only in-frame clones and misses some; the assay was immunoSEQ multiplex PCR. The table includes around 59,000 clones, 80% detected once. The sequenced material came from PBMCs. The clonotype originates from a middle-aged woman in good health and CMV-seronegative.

The CDR3 here is CAWSVQGQQPQHF. The CDR3 region has the DNA TGTGCCTGGAGTGTACAGGGACAACAGCCCCAGCATTTT. The chain couples TRBV30 to TRBJ1-5; weak D call: TRBD1 (6 bases). Germline lookup yields CDR1 GTSNPN and CDR2 SVGIG (reference sequence). With 0 bases removed from V and 7 bases from J, the gap between germline ends came to 10 bases. The CDR3 runs 13 residues.